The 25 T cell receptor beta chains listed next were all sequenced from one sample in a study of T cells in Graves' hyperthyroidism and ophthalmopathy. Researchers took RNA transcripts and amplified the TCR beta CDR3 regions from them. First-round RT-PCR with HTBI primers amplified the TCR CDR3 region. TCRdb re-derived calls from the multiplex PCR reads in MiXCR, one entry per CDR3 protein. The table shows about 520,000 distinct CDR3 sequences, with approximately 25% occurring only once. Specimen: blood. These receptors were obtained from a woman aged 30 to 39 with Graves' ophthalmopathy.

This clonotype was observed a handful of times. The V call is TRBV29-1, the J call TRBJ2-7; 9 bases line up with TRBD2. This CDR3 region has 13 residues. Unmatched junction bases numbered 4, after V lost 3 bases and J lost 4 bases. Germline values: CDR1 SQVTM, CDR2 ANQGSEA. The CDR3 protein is CSVEREGVYEQYF. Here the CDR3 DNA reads TGCAGCGTTGAGCGGGAGGGTGTGTACGAGCAGTACTTC.

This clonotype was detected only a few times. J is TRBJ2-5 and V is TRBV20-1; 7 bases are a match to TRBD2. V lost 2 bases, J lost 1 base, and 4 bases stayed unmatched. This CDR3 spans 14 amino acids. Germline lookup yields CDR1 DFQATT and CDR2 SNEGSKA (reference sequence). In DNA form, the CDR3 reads TGCAGTGCTAGAATCGGGGGGTCCCAAGAGACCCAGTACTTC. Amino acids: CSARIGGSQETQYF.

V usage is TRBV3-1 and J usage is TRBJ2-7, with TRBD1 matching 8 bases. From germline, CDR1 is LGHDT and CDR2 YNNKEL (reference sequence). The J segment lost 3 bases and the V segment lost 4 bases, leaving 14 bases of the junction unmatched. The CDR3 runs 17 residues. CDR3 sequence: CASSPGTGGRSDYEQYF. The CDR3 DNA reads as TGTGCCAGCAGCCCTGGGACAGGTGGACGGTCCGACTACGAGCAGTACTTC.

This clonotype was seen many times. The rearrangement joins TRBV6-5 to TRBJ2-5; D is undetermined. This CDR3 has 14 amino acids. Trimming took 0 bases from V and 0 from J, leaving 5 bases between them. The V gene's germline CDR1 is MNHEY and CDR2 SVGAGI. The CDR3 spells CASSYSEYQETQYF. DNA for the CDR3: TGTGCCAGCAGTTACTCAGAGTACCAAGAGACCCAGTACTTC.

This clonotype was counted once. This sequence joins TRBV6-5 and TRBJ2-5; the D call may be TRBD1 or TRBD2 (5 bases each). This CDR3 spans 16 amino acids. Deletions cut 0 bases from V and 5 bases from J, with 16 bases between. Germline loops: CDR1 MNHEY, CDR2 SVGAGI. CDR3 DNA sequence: TGTGCCAGCAGTTACTCGGGCACACAGGAGGTGGAGACCCAGTACTTC. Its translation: CASSYSGTQEVETQYF.

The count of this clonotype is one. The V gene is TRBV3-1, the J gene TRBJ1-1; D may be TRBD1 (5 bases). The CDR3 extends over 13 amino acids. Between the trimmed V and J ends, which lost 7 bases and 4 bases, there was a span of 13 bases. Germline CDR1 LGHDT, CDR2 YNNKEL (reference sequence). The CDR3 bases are TGTGCCAGCACCGCCCGCCAGGGCACTGAAGCTTTCTTT. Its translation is CASTARQGTEAFF.

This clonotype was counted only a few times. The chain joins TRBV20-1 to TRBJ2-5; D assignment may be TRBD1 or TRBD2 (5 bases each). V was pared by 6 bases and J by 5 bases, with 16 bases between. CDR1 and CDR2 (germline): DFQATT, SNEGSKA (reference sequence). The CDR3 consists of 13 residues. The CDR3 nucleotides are TGCAGTGCCCCTACCGGGGCCCAGGAGACCCAGTACTTC. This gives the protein CSAPTGAQETQYF.

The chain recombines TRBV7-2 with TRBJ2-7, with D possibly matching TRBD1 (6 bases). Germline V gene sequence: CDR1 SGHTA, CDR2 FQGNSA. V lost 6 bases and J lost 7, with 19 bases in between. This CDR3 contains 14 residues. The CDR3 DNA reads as TGTGCCAGCAGTACCAGTAGGGGGAAGGGGGAGCAGTACTTC. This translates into CASSTSRGKGEQYF.

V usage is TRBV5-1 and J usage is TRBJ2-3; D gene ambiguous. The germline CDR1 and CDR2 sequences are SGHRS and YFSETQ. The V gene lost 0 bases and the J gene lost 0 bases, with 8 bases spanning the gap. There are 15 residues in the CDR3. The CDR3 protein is CASSLGTLSTDTQYF. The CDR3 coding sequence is TGCGCCAGCAGCTTGGGTACACTTAGCACAGATACGCAGTATTTT.

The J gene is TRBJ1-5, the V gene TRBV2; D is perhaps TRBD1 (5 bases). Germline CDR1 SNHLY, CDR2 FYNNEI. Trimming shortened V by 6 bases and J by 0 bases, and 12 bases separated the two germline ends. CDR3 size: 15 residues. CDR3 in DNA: TGTGCCAGCAGGGAGGGGCGGCTTAGCAATCAGCCCCAGCATTTT. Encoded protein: CASREGRLSNQPQHF.

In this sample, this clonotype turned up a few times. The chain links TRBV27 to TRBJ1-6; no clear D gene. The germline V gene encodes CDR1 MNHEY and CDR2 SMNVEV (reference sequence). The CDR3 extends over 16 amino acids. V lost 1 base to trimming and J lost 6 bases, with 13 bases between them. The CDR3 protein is CASSLFLSDLNSPLHF. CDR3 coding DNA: TGTGCCAGCAGTTTATTTTTATCGGACCTTAATTCACCCCTCCACTTT.

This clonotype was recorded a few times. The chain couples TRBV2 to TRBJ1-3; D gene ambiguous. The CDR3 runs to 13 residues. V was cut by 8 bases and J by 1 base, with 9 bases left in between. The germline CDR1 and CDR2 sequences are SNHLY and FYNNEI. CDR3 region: CASGLYSGNTIYF. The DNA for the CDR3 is TGTGCCAGCGGTCTGTATTCTGGAAACACCATATATTTT.

The CDR3 spells CASRGTSGGTGELFF. CDR3 coding DNA: TGTGCCAGCAGGGGGACTAGCGGGGGAACCGGGGAGCTGTTTTTT. The V and J genes are TRBV12-3 or TRBV12-4 and TRBJ2-2, with TRBD2 matching 14 bases. This CDR3 region has 15 residues. Trimming removed 6 bases from V and 5 bases from J; junction bases left unmatched: 2.

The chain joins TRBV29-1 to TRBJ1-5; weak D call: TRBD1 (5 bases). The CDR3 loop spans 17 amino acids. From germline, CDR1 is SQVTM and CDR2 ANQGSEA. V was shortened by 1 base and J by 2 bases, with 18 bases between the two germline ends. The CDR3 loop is CSVEGGASRIGNQPQHF. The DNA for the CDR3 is TGCAGCGTTGAAGGGGGCGCGTCAAGGATTGGCAATCAGCCCCAGCATTTT.

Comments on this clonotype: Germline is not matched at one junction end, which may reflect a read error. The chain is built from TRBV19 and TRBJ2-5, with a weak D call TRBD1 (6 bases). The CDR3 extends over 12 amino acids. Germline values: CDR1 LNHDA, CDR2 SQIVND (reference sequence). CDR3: CASNTGQETKYF. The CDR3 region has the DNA TGTGCCAGTAATACAGGGCAAGAGACCAAGTACTTC.

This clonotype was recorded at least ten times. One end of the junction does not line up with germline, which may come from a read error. Written as DNA, the CDR3 is TGTGCCAGCAGCTTAGATGTGACAGGGGAAGAGTTC. It yields the protein CASSLDVTGEEF. The V and J genes are TRBV7-2 and TRBJ2-7, with 8 bases matching TRBD1. Germline CDR1 is SGHTA and CDR2 is FQGNSA. This CDR3 region has 12 residues.

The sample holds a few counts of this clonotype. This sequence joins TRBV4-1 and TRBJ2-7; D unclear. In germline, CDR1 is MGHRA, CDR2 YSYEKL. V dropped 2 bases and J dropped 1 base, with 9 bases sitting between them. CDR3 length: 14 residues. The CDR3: CASSQQTFSYEQYF. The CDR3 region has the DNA TGCGCCAGCAGCCAACAGACTTTTTCCTACGAGCAGTACTTC.

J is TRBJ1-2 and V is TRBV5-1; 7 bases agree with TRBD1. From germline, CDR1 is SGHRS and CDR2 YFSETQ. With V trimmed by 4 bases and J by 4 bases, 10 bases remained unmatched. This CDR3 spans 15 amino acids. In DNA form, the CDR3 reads TGCGCCAGCAGCCGAGACAGGGAACCCTTCTATGGCTACACCTTC. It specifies CASSRDREPFYGYTF.

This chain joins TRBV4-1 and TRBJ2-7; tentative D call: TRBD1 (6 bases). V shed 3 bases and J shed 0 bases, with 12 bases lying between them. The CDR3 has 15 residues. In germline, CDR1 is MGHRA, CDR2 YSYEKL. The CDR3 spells CASSQFRDNSYEQYF. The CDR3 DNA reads TGCGCCAGCAGCCAGTTCCGGGACAACTCCTACGAGCAGTACTTC.

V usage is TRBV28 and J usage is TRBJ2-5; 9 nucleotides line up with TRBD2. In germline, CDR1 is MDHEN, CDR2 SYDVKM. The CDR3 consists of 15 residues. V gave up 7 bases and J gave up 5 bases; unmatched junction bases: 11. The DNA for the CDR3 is TGTGCCAGCACCCTGGGGGCGGGAGGGCAGGAGACCCAGTACTTC. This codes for CASTLGAGGQETQYF.

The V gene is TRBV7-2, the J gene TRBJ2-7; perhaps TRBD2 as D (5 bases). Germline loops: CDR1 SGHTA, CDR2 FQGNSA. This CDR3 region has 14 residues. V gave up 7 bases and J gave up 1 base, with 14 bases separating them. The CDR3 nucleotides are TGTGCCAGCACCCCTCGAGGGCGATCCTACGAGCAGTACTTC. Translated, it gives CASTPRGRSYEQYF.

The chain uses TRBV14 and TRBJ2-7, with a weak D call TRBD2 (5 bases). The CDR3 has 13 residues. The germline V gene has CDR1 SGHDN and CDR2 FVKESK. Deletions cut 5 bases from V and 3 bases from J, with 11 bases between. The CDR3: CASSNGIYYEQYF. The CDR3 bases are TGTGCCAGCAGCAACGGGATTTACTACGAGCAGTACTTC.

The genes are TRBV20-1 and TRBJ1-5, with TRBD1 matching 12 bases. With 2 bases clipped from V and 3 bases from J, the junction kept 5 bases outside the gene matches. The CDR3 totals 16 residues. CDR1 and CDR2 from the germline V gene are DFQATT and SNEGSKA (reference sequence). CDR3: CSARSGTGGFNQPQHF. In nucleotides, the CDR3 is TGCAGTGCTAGAAGCGGGACAGGGGGCTTCAATCAGCCCCAGCATTTT.

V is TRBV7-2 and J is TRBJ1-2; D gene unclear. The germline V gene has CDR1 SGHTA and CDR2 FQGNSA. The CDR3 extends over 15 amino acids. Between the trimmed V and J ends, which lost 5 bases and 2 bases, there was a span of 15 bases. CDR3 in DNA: TGTGCCAGCAGCCCGGTCTCGACACAAAACTATGGCTACACCTTC. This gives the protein CASSPVSTQNYGYTF.

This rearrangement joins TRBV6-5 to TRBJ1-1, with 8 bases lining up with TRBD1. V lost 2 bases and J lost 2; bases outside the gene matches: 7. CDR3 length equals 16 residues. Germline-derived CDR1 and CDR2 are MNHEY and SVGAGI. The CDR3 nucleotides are TGTGCCAGCAGTTACCTACAGGGGGTGTCCAACACTGAAGCTTTCTTT. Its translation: CASSYLQGVSNTEAFF.